This TCR beta chain stems from a study of early stage breast cancer tumors. About the research overall: ER+/PR+/HER2- status applied to about 80% of the 16 invasive breast tumors. Study outcomes and limitations: In most of the 16 patients, blood comparison separated tumor from normal breast.

Profiled with immunoSEQ multiplex PCR; TCRdb holds only in-frame clones, not every one. The data hold about 51,000 clones, with roughly 78% observed a single time. Concerning this clone itself: Its antigen is unidentified.

V was trimmed by 5 bases and J by 2 bases, leaving 10 bases between them. Germline assignment: CDR1 MNHEY and CDR2 SVGAGI. This CDR3 contains 13 residues. The sequenced material came from blood. The chain has TRBV6-5 and TRBJ2-7; no reliable D call. The sequence derives from a person aged 40-50 years with breast cancer. The CDR3 bases are TGTGCCAGCAGTAATGAGGCCCCCTACGAGCAGTACTTC. Protein sequence: CASSNEAPYEQYF.